This T cell receptor beta chain is from a study of blood T cell repertoires in COVID-19. About the study: The United States, Italy and Spain supplied acute and convalescent COVID-19 samples. The cDNA or gDNA used as material had been derived from T cells, B-cell-depleted T cells, or PBMCs.

The germline V gene has CDR1 MDHEN and CDR2 SYDVKM. The CDR3 covers 14 residues. The V gene end was trimmed by 5 bases and the J gene end by 5 bases; junction bases not matched to a gene: 7. As handled by the study authors: How many nucleated cells were present was estimated from reference gene primer amplification. The assay was immunoSEQ multiplex PCR, and TCRdb's table has in-frame clones only and misses some. The D gene and trimming were derived from the DNA, and the V and J assignments and clone size from that table. This repertoire shows roughly 14,000 clones, around 67% found once; its top ten account for 20% to 25%. This clone was counted a few times.

This chain connects TRBV28 to TRBJ2-7; the match to TRBD2 covers 9 bases. The clonotype was recovered from a boy aged 2 to 10 with active or convalescent COVID-19. The specimen sequenced was peripheral blood. Here the CDR3 reads CASSTPGLADEQYF. CDR3 nucleotides: TGTGCCAGCAGTACACCGGGACTAGCTGACGAGCAGTACTTC.